Listed below are T cell receptor beta chains from one sample, sequenced in a study of T cells in Graves' hyperthyroidism and ophthalmopathy. TCRdb ran MiXCR on the multiplex PCR reads and lists one entry per CDR3 protein. The sample has a few hundred thousand distinct CDR3 sequences, about 45% seen once. What was sequenced was peripheral blood or thyroid tissue (not recorded which). The receptors were gathered from a woman in her late teens or twenties with Graves' hyperthyroidism. The CDR3 runs from the conserved cysteine through the conserved F or W. Fields, in order: clone size, J gene, D gene, V gene, CDR3 protein, CDR3 DNA. D genes are given only for firm matches. Rows may omit the clone size; those that give it use once, few, many or a size class.

NA,TRBJ2-5,NA,TRBV12-3/TRBV12-4,CASSLTVFETQYF,TGTGCCAGCAGTTTAACAGTATTCGAGACCCAGTACTTC
NA,TRBJ1-6,NA,TRBV4-1,CASSQESVSEPFVAFSPLHF,TGCGCCAGCAGCCAAGAAAGTGTCAGCGAACCATTTGTTGCGTTTTCACCCCTCCACTTT
many,TRBJ1-3,NA,TRBV29-1,CSVDGAPGNTIYF,TGCAGCGTTGACGGGGCGCCTGGAAACACCATATATTTT
many,TRBJ1-2,NA,TRBV29-1,CSVVVGGDGYTF,TGCAGCGTAGTAGTAGGCGGGGATGGCTACACCTTC
few,TRBJ2-2,NA,TRBV4-1,CASSQDRGLSGELFF,TGCGCCAGCAGCCAAGACAGGGGTTTAAGCGGGGAGCTGTTTTTT
NA,TRBJ2-7,TRBD1,TRBV7-3,CASSPKGTGGGGAYEQYF,TGTGCCAGCAGCCCCAAGGGCACAGGGGGCGGCGGTGCGTACGAGCAGTACTTC
NA,TRBJ2-7,TRBD2,TRBV2,CASSQVGLAASSYEQYF,TGTGCCAGCAGCCAAGTCGGACTAGCGGCAAGCTCCTACGAGCAGTACTTC
many,TRBJ1-2,NA,TRBV12-5,CASGLAPGTETGYTF,TGTGCTAGTGGTTTGGCACCTGGGACCGAGACAGGCTACACCTTC
many,TRBJ2-7,TRBD1,TRBV29-1,CSAYRGTNGEQYF,TGCAGCGCTTACAGGGGAACAAACGGCGAGCAGTACTTC
NA,TRBJ1-1,NA,TRBV29-1,CSVEPTSGRLAFF,TGCAGCGTTGAACCCACCTCAGGGAGGTTGGCTTTCTTT
NA,TRBJ1-3,NA,TRBV9,CASSVGWGRGGNTIYF,TGTGCCAGCAGCGTAGGATGGGGGAGAGGGGGAAACACCATATATTTT
many,TRBJ1-3,NA,TRBV19,CASSTESGNTIYF,TGTGCCAGTAGTACAGAGTCTGGAAACACCATATATTTT
many,TRBJ1-2,TRBD1,TRBV7-9,CASSPIKDRGLYGYTF,TGTGCCAGCAGCCCAATAAAGGACAGGGGACTCTATGGCTACACCTTC
few,TRBJ2-2,NA,TRBV7-8,CASSRTLGELFF,TGTGCCAGCAGCCGAACTCTGGGGGAGCTGTTTTTT
NA,TRBJ1-1,NA,TRBV30,CAWGVRSNTEAFF,TGTGCCTGGGGTGTAAGATCGAACACTGAAGCTTTCTTT
many,TRBJ1-2,TRBD1,TRBV7-3,CASSLIGQDYGYTF,TGTGCCAGCAGCCTAATAGGACAGGACTATGGCTACACCTTC
NA,TRBJ2-3,NA,TRBV6-1,CASREVRVPDTQYF,TGTGCCAGCAGGGAGGTGAGGGTTCCAGATACGCAGTATTTT
many,TRBJ2-6,NA,TRBV5-1,CASSLAWLSTSGANVLTF,TGCGCCAGCAGCTTGGCCTGGTTGTCAACCTCTGGGGCCAACGTCCTGACTTTC
few,TRBJ1-3,TRBD1,TRBV25-1,CASSPQGQSSGNTIYF,TGTGCCAGCTCACCTCAGGGACAGAGCTCTGGAAACACCATATATTTT
many,TRBJ1-1,TRBD1,TRBV5-5,CASRPQGGEAFF,TGTGCCAGCAGACCACAGGGGGGAGAGGCTTTCTTT
many,TRBJ2-7,NA,TRBV6-6,CASSYDSEDGYEQYF,TGTGCCAGCAGTTACGACTCAGAAGACGGCTACGAGCAGTACTTC
NA,TRBJ2-3,NA,TRBV7-9,CATGDTQYF,TGTGCCACCGGAGATACGCAGTATTTT
NA,TRBJ2-2,TRBD2,TRBV19,CASSIWTSGTGELFF,TGTGCCAGTAGTATCTGGACTAGCGGGACCGGGGAGCTGTTTTTT
many,TRBJ2-2,NA,TRBV5-1,CASSLLPEPGELFF,TGCGCCAGCAGCTTGCTTCCGGAGCCCGGGGAGCTGTTTTTT
many,TRBJ1-5,NA,TRBV4-1,CASSQVGLSNQPQHF,TGCGCCAGCAGCCAAGTGGGTCTAAGCAATCAGCCCCAGCATTTT
many,TRBJ1-2,TRBD1,TRBV12-3/TRBV12-4,CASSLGQGKSYGYTF,TGTGCCAGCAGCCTCGGACAGGGGAAGAGCTATGGCTACACCTTC
NA,TRBJ2-1,NA,TRBV19,CASSFSANNEQFF,TGTGCCAGTAGTTTCAGCGCCAACAATGAGCAGTTCTTC
NA,TRBJ1-5,NA,TRBV20-1,CSASRGPNQPQHF,TGCAGTGCTAGCAGGGGTCCTAATCAGCCCCAGCATTTT
NA,TRBJ2-3,NA,TRBV29-1,CSVGVWNTDTQYF,TGCAGCGTGGGGGTCTGGAACACAGATACGCAGTATTTT
many,TRBJ1-1,TRBD1,TRBV4-1,CASSHQTGDTEAFF,TGCGCCAGCAGCCACCAGACAGGGGACACTGAAGCTTTCTTT
many,TRBJ1-6,NA,TRBV5-1,CARAWRLNSPLHF,TGCGCCAGGGCCTGGCGGCTAAATTCACCCCTCCACTTT
NA,TRBJ1-2,NA,TRBV5-1,CASSPGLAGVNYGYTF,TGCGCCAGCAGCCCGGGACTAGCGGGAGTCAACTATGGCTACACCTTC
NA,TRBJ2-5,NA,TRBV20-1,CSASTGDWETQYF,TGCAGTGCTAGCACAGGGGACTGGGAGACCCAGTACTTC
many,TRBJ1-2,TRBD1,TRBV14,CASSQRQGRNGYTF,TGTGCCAGCAGCCAAAGACAGGGGCGAAACGGCTACACCTTC
many,TRBJ1-6,TRBD1,TRBV11-2,CASRRPGQGKSLHF,TGTGCCAGCAGGAGGCCGGGACAGGGAAAATCCCTCCACTTT
few,TRBJ1-2,NA,TRBV10-3,CAISESRWCGYTF,TGTGCCATCAGTGAGTCGAGGTGGTGCGGCTACACCTTC
NA,TRBJ2-5,TRBD1,TRBV29-1,CSIPLGDRGPQYF,TGCAGCATCCCGTTGGGGGACAGGGGTCCCCAGTACTTC
NA,TRBJ2-1,NA,TRBV5-1,CASSLPGSNNEQFF,TGCGCCAGCAGCTTACCGGGATCCAACAATGAGCAGTTCTTC
NA,TRBJ2-2,NA,TRBV19,CAGSFVSTGELFF,TGTGCCGGTAGTTTTGTATCCACCGGGGAGCTGTTTTTT
NA,TRBJ2-7,TRBD2,TRBV2,CASSATGTSGYNEQYF,TGTGCCAGCAGCGCCACCGGGACTAGCGGCTACAATGAGCAGTACTTC
NA,TRBJ1-4,NA,TRBV5-1,CASSLRDTPDEKLSF,TGCGCCAGCAGCTTGAGGGACACCCCAGATGAAAAACTGTCTTTT
many,TRBJ2-2,TRBD2,TRBV5-6,CASSSQREAVEKLFF,TGTGCCAGCAGCTCCCAGCGGGAGGCTGTTGAAAAGCTGTTTTTT
many,TRBJ1-2,NA,TRBV7-9,CASSVGYGYTF,TGTGCCAGCAGCGTGGGCTATGGCTACACCTTC
many,TRBJ2-1,TRBD2,TRBV19,CASSAQREGLQFF,TGTGCCAGTAGTGCTCAGCGGGAGGGCCTTCAGTTCTTC
once,TRBJ2-5,TRBD2,TRBV20-1,CSAGLRLAGGVQETQYF,TGCAGTGCTGGCCTTAGACTAGCGGGAGGGGTCCAAGAGACCCAGTACTTC
many,TRBJ2-6,NA,TRBV2,CARRTLPSGANVLTF,TGTGCCAGGAGGACCCTACCCTCTGGGGCCAACGTCCTGACTTTC
few,TRBJ1-4,NA,TRBV15,CATTKTRDEKLFF,TGTGCCACCACCAAGACCAGGGATGAAAAACTGTTTTTT
many,TRBJ1-4,NA,TRBV12-3/TRBV12-4,CASSPEIGEKLFF,TGTGCCAGCAGTCCCGAAATTGGGGAAAAACTGTTTTTT
NA,TRBJ2-1,TRBD2,TRBV10-2,CASTQREGRNEQFF,TGCGCCAGCACACAGCGGGAGGGCCGCAATGAGCAGTTCTTC
many,TRBJ1-5,NA,TRBV28,CASSWALGQGRQPQHF,TGTGCCAGCAGTTGGGCATTGGGGCAGGGGAGGCAGCCCCAGCATTTT
few,TRBJ1-4,TRBD1,TRBV19,CASSTPGQGTEKLFF,TGTGCCAGTAGTACCCCGGGACAGGGAACGGAAAAACTGTTTTTT
NA,TRBJ2-1,NA,TRBV10-3,CASSYSLEYNEQFF,TGTGCCAGCAGTTACTCGCTGGAGTACAATGAGCAGTTCTTC
NA,TRBJ2-5,TRBD1,TRBV20-1,CSAIGQGAETQYF,TGCAGTGCCATCGGACAGGGGGCGGAGACCCAGTACTTC
few,TRBJ2-3,NA,TRBV6-6,CASSYSSNTDTQYF,TGTGCCAGCAGTTATTCCAGTAACACAGATACGCAGTATTTT